The 20 T cell receptor beta chains below come from one sample, sequenced in a study of blood T cell repertoires in COVID-19. Assay used: immunoSEQ multiplex PCR; TCRdb lists only in-frame clones, some missing. The sample comprises 190,000 or so clones, around 82% of which are singletons, and approximately 7.9% rests with the top ten. Sequencing input: PBMCs or T cells enriched from blood (not recorded which). Receptors were obtained from a man aged 35 to 55 who had recovered from COVID-19.

This chain uses TRBV27 with TRBJ1-1; D gene ambiguous. The germline CDR1 and CDR2 sequences are MNHEY and SMNVEV (reference sequence). This CDR3 is 16 amino acids long. Trimming left V 2 bases short and J 6 bases short, with 19 bases between. This chain's CDR3 is CASSLQSGSVIAEAFF. In DNA, the CDR3 is TGTGCCAGCAGTTTACAGTCGGGGTCCGTAATCGCTGAAGCTTTCTTT.

V usage is TRBV15 and J usage is TRBJ1-1, with 9 bases aligning to TRBD1. There are 15 residues in the CDR3. The trim removed 0 bases at V and 8 bases at J, leaving 7 bases unmatched. In germline, CDR1 is LNHNV, CDR2 YYDKDF (reference sequence). CDR3 nucleotides: TGTGCCACCAGCAGAGATAAGGACAGGGGATCCGAAGCTTTCTTT. Translation gives CATSRDKDRGSEAFF. The variable domain in full, completed from reference TRBV15 and TRBJ1-1, reads DAMVIQNPRYQVTQFGKPVTLSCSQTLNHNVMYWYQQKSSQAPKLLFHYYDKDFNNEADTPDNFQSRRPNTSFCFLDIRSPGLGDTAMYLCATSRDKDRGSEAFFGQGTRLTVV.

V usage is TRBV19 and J usage is TRBJ1-1, with a possible D match to TRBD1 (5 bases). Per the germline V gene, CDR1 is LNHDA and CDR2 is SQIVND (reference sequence). This CDR3 has 13 residues. V shed 5 bases and J shed 2 bases, with 9 bases lying between them. CDR3 bases: TGTGCCAGTAGTTTCACAGGTAACACTGAAGCTTTCTTT. This encodes CASSFTGNTEAFF.

V is TRBV3-1 (or the pseudogene TRBV3-2) and J is TRBJ1-1; D perhaps matches TRBD1 (5 bases). This CDR3 has 13 residues. Germline lookup yields CDR1 LGHDT and CDR2 YNNKEL (reference sequence). Deletions cut 3 bases from V and 6 bases from J, with 11 bases between. The CDR3 is CASSHRASPEAFF. The CDR3 DNA reads as TGTGCCAGCAGCCACAGGGCGTCCCCTGAAGCTTTCTTT.

V and J are TRBV13 and TRBJ2-7, with TRBD1 identical over 7 bases. V shed 5 bases and J 5 bases; nucleotides not matched to a gene: 9. The CDR3 spans 14 residues. The germline CDR1 and CDR2 sequences are PRHDT and FYEKMQ (reference sequence). The CDR3 DNA reads as TGTGCCAGCAGCCAGGGACAGCCAGGGGACGAGCAGTACTTC. Translation: CASSQGQPGDEQYF.

This clone occurred a few times. The chain uses TRBV5-4 and TRBJ2-7, with D maybe TRBD2 (7 bases). Germline V lookup: CDR1 SGHNT, CDR2 YYREEE (reference sequence). V lost 0 bases, J lost 0 bases, and 13 bases lay in between. The CDR3 spans 16 residues. CDR3 region: CASSLEGGGVSYEQYF. The CDR3 bases are TGTGCCAGCAGCTTGGAAGGCGGGGGCGTCTCCTACGAGCAGTACTTC.

The rearrangement joins TRBV10-3 to TRBJ2-3; TRBD2 matches at 9 bases. Germline CDR1 is ENHRY and CDR2 is SYGVKD. The CDR3 has 18 amino acids. V lost 2 bases, J lost 0 bases, and 9 bases stayed unmatched. CDR3 sequence: CAISEASGAYSSTDTQYF. Written as DNA, the CDR3 is TGTGCCATCAGTGAGGCTAGCGGGGCTTATTCTAGCACAGATACGCAGTATTTT.

This clone was seen a handful of times. The chain couples TRBV4-3 to TRBJ1-6; TRBD1 aligns across 7 bases. This CDR3 contains 15 residues. From germline, CDR1 is LGHNA and CDR2 YSLEER. Trimming at V came to 3 bases and at J to 8 bases, leaving 7 bases not matched to a gene. The DNA of the CDR3 is TGCGCCAGCAGCCAGGGGGCAGGGGGACATTCACCCCTCCACTTT. This codes for CASSQGAGGHSPLHF.

The V and J genes are TRBV5-8 and TRBJ1-4; D gene uncertain. This CDR3 has 12 residues. Trimming took 2 bases from V and 8 from J, leaving 7 bases between them. The germline V gene encodes CDR1 SGHTS and CDR2 YDEGEE. CDR3 sequence reads: CASSLPGEKLFF. CDR3 in DNA: TGTGCCAGCAGCTTACCGGGAGAAAAACTGTTTTTT.

The rearrangement uses TRBV5-1 and TRBJ1-1; TRBD1 is a possible D gene (5 bases). CDR1 SGHRS and CDR2 YFSETQ come from the germline V gene. Trimming took 0 bases from V and 5 from J, leaving 11 bases between them. This CDR3 region has 14 residues. The CDR3 loop reads CASSLVQGGTEAFF. The DNA of the CDR3 is TGCGCCAGCAGCTTGGTGCAGGGAGGAACTGAAGCTTTCTTT.

The chain uses TRBV6-5 and TRBJ1-2; possibly TRBD1 for D (5 bases). The CDR3 is made up of 14 amino acids. Germline loops: CDR1 MNHEY, CDR2 SVGAGI. Trimming cost V 7 bases and J 0 bases, with 12 bases left between them. CDR3 nucleotide sequence: TGTGCCAGCACCCGCAGGGCATCTAACTATGGCTACACCTTC. Translated: CASTRRASNYGYTF.

The V call is TRBV5-1, the J call TRBJ2-5; tentatively, D is TRBD1 (5 bases). The CDR3 extends over 15 amino acids. From germline, CDR1 is SGHRS and CDR2 YFSETQ. The ends were cut back, 0 bases at V and 4 bases at J, with 13 bases in the middle. The DNA for the CDR3 is TGCGCCAGCAGCTTGGCCGTCAGGGAAGTAGAGACCCAGTACTTC. This encodes CASSLAVREVETQYF.

V gene TRBV2 combines with J gene TRBJ2-5, with 8 bases aligning to TRBD2. The CDR3 extends over 13 amino acids. Trimming took 7 bases from V and 7 from J; bases not matched to a gene: 8. Germline CDR1 reads SNHLY; CDR2 reads FYNNEI. The DNA of the CDR3 is TGTGCCAGCATTAAGTCGGGGGGGGCGACCCAGTACTTC. Translated: CASIKSGGATQYF.

CDR3 sequence reads: CASSLVGGNWDEQYF. CDR3 coding DNA: TGCGCCAGCAGCTTGGTGGGCGGGAATTGGGACGAGCAGTACTTC. The J gene is TRBJ2-7, the V gene TRBV5-1; D is perhaps TRBD2 (6 bases). There are 15 residues in the CDR3. Trimming took 0 bases from V and 5 from J, leaving 15 bases between them. Germline-derived CDR1 and CDR2 are SGHRS and YFSETQ.

A single count supports this clone. The chain joins TRBV2 to TRBJ1-1, with D possibly matching TRBD1 (6 bases). Trimming shortened V by 7 bases and J by 1 base, and 10 bases separated the two germline ends. Germline V CDR1 and CDR2: SNHLY, FYNNEI. This CDR3 is 13 amino acids long. The CDR3 spells CASNRQENTEAFF. The CDR3 bases are TGTGCCAGCAATAGACAGGAGAACACTGAAGCTTTCTTT. Drawing the rest from reference TRBV2 and TRBJ1-1, the complete variable domain is EPEVTQTPSHQVTQMGQEVILRCVPISNHLYFYWYRQILGQKVEFLVSFYNNEISEKSEIFDDQFSVERPDGSNFTLKIRSTKLEDSAMYFCASNRQENTEAFFGQGTRLTVV.

Details on this clone: The same CDR3 is also encoded by other DNA sequences in this sample. This rearrangement joins TRBV6-5 to TRBJ1-5; weak D call: TRBD1 (5 bases). Trimming shortened V by 6 bases and J by 4 bases, and 10 bases separated the two germline ends. Per the germline V gene, CDR1 is MNHEY and CDR2 is SVGAGI. The CDR3 length is 13 residues. This chain's CDR3 is CASRGTGNQPQHF. The CDR3 DNA reads as TGTGCCAGCAGAGGAACAGGAAATCAGCCCCAGCATTTT.

This rearrangement joins TRBV27 to TRBJ1-2, with TRBD1 matching over 7 bases. Losses at the gene ends were 5 bases for V and 5 bases for J; bases not matched to a gene: 8. The CDR3 has 14 amino acids. Germline V gene sequence: CDR1 MNHEY, CDR2 SMNVEV (reference sequence). CDR3 nucleotides: TGTGCCAGCAGTCCCTCGGGACAGCCTTATGGCTACACCTTC. Residues: CASSPSGQPYGYTF.

This chain connects TRBV6-2 or TRBV6-3 to TRBJ2-4, with D maybe TRBD1 (5 bases). With 6 bases removed from V and 0 bases from J, the gap between germline ends came to 15 bases. The germline V gene has CDR1 MNHEY and CDR2 SVGEGT. The CDR3 has 16 amino acids. CDR3 sequence (DNA): TGTGCCAGCAGCAGACAGTCACTTATAGCCAAAAACATTCAGTACTTC. Protein product: CASSRQSLIAKNIQYF.

The CDR3 DNA reads TGTGCCAGCAGTTGGTCTCCGGGACAGGGGTTGGGTGGTGAAAAACTGTTTTTT. It translates to CASSWSPGQGLGGEKLFF. The J gene is TRBJ1-4, the V gene TRBV3-1 (or the pseudogene TRBV3-2), with 10 bases fitting TRBD1. The CDR3 contains 18 residues. Germline CDR1 is LGHDT and CDR2 is YNNKEL (reference sequence). The V and J ends lost 6 bases and 7 bases, in that order; junction bases with no gene match: 17.

A single count supports this clone. The rearrangement links TRBV5-1 to TRBJ2-1; 7 nucleotides match TRBD2. J lost 4 bases, V lost 0 bases, and 4 bases had no gene match. Germline assignment: CDR1 SGHRS and CDR2 YFSETQ. The CDR3 length is 15 residues. In DNA form, the CDR3 reads TGCGCCAGCAGCTTGGACGGCGGGGGATACAATGAGCAGTTCTTC. This gives the protein CASSLDGGGYNEQFF.